The sequence of this T cell receptor (beta chain) was determined in a study of CD8 T cells in ankylosing spondylitis. General observations from the study: Typical of ankylosing spondylitis blood, it appeared, was a TCR beta motif of under 10 highly homologous variants. Disease-linked clones were reportedly significantly enriched in matched ankylosing spondylitis synovial fluid.

In TCRdb, the 5' RACE reads were re-called with MiXCR into one record per CDR3 protein. The sample includes about 190,000 distinct CDR3 sequences, around 13% seen only once; the top ten take roughly 9.6%. Trimming left V 8 bases short and J 5 bases short, with 15 bases between. The CDR3 covers 13 residues. The germline V gene has CDR1 MDHEN and CDR2 SYDVKM. This clonotype was counted ten times or more. Its antigen is as yet unknown. The chain has TRBV28 and TRBJ2-5; D ambiguous. This TCR was sampled from a female donor with ankylosing spondylitis or in good health (not recorded which). Source material: blood, either unsorted or a sorted T cell fraction (not recorded which). The CDR3 nucleotides read TGTGCCAGCGGTTCGTTCCGGTATGAGACCCAGTACTTC. Its translation: CASGSFRYETQYF.